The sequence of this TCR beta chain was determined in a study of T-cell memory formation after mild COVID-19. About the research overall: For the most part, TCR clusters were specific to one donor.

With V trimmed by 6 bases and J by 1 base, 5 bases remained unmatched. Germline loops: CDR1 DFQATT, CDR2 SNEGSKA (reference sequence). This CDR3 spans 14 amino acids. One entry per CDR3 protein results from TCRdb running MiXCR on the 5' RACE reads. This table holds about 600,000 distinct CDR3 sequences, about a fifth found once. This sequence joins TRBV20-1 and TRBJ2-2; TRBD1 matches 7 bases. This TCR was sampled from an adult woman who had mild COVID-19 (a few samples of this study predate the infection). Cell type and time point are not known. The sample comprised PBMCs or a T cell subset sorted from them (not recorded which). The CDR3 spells CSATTGRNTGELFF. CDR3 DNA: TGCAGTGCCACGACAGGGAGGAACACCGGGGAGCTGTTTTTT.